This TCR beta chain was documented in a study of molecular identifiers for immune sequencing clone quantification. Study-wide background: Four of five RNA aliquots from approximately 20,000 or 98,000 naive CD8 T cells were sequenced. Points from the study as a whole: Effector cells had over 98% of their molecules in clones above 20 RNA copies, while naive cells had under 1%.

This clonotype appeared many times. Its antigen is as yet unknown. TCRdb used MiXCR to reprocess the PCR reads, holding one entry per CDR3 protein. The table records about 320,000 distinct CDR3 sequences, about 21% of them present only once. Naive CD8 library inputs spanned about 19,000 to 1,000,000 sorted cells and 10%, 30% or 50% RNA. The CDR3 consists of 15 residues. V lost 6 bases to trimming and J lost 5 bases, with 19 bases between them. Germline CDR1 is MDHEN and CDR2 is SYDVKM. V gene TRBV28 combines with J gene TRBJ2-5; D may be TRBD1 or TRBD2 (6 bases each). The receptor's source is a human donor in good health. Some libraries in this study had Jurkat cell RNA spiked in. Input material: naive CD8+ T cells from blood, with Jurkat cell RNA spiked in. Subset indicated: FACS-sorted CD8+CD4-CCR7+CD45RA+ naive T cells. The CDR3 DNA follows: TGTGCCAGCAGCCGAGTGGGGGGCGCGTGGGAGACCCAGTACTTC. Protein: CASSRVGGAWETQYF.